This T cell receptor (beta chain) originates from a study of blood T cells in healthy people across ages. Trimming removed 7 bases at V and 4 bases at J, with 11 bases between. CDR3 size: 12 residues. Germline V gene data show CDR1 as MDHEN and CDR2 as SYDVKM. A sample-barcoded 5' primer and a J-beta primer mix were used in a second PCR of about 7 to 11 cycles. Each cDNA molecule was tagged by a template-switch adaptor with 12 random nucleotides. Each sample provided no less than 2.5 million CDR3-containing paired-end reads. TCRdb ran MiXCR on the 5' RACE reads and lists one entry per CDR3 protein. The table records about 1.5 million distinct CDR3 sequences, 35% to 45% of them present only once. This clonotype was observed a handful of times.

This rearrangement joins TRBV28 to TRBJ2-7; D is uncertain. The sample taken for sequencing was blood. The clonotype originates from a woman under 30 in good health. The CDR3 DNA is TGTGCCAGCACCTCGGCATTATACGAGCAGTACTTC. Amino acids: CASTSALYEQYF.